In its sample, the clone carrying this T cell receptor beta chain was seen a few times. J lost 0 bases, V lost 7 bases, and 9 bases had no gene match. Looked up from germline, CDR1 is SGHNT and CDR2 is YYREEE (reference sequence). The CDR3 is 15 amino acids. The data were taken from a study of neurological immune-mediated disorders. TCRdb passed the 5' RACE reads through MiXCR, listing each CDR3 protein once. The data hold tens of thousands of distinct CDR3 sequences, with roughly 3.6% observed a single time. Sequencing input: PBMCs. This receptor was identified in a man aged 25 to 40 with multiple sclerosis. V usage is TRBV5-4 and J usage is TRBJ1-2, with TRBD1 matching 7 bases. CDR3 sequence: CASRRQGTPNYGYTF. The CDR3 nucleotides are TGTGCCAGCCGACGACAGGGAACCCCTAACTATGGCTACACCTTC.